The present TCR beta chain was sequenced within a study of blood T cell repertoires in COVID-19. This clone was detected once. Here immunoSEQ multiplex PCR was the method, and the copy in TCRdb shows in-frame clones only, minus some. The sample has over 150,000 clones, approximately 84% seen once. The CDR3 loop spans 17 amino acids. Germline CDR1 and CDR2: SGHDT and YYEEEE. Trimming cost V 4 bases and J 4 bases, with 23 bases left between them. The J gene is TRBJ1-2, the V gene TRBV5-6; D perhaps matches TRBD1 (5 bases). The receptor comes from a human donor with acute or convalescent COVID-19. The donor label of this sample is uncertain. The sequenced sample consisted of peripheral blood. CDR3 DNA sequence: TGTGCCAGCAGCGTACGGGGGATCGGGACGGGCTTCTATGGCTACACCTTC. The encoded protein is CASSVRGIGTGFYGYTF. Complete variable domain (other parts from reference TRBV5-6 and TRBJ1-2): DAGVTQSPTHLIKTRGQQVTLRCSPKSGHDTVSWYQQALGQGPQFIFQYYEEEERQRGNFPDRFSGHQFPNYSSELNVNALLLGDSALYLCASSVRGIGTGFYGYTFGSGTRLTVV.